The clone carrying this T cell receptor (beta chain) was seen a few times. Its target is not known. This sample was taken from a study of CD8 T cell repertoires and HIV-1 epitope variants. TCRdb's copy holds only in-frame clones and misses some; the assay was immunoSEQ multiplex PCR. The sample records 6,800 or so clones, 65% being singletons. The specimen sequenced was cultured CD8+ T cells derived from PBMCs. This clonotype was obtained from a male donor with HIV.

This CDR3 reads CASSPAGSEAFF. CDR3 DNA sequence: TGTGCCAGTAGCCCAGCCGGGTCTGAAGCTTTCTTT. The chain carries TRBV19 and TRBJ1-1; D is undetermined. CDR1 LNHDA and CDR2 SQIVND come from the germline V gene (reference sequence). The CDR3 has 12 residues. V was clipped by 6 bases and J by 6 bases, with 11 bases between them.